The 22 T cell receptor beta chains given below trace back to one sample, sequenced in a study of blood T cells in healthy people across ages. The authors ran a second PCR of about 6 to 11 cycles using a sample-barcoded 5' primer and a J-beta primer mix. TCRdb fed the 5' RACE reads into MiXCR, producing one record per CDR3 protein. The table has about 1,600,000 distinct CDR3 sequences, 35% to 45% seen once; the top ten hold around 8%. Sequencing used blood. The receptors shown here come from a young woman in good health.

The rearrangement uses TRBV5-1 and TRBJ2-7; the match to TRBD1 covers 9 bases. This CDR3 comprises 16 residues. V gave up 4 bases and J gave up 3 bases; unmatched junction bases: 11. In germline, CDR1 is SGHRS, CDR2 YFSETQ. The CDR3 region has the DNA TGCGCCAGCAGCCCCGATGGACAGGGGTCACACTACGAGCAGTACTTC. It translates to CASSPDGQGSHYEQYF.

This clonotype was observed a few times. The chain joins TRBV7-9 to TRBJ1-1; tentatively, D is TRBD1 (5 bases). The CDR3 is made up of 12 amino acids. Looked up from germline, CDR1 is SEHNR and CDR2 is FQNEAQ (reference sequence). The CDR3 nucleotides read TGTGTGGGGACTACCATGAACACTGAAGCTTTCTTT. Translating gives CVGTTMNTEAFF.

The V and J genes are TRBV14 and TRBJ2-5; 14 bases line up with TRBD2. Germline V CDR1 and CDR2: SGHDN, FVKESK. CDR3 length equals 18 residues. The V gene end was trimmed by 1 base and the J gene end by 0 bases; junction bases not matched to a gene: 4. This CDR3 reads CASSQGTSGRTYQETQYF. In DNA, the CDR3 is TGTGCCAGCAGCCAAGGGACTAGCGGGAGGACGTACCAAGAGACCCAGTACTTC.

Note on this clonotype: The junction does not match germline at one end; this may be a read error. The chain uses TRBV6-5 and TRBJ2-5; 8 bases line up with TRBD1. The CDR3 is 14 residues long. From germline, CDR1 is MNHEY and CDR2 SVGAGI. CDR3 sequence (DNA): TGTGCCAGCAGACAGGGGGGCATCCAAGGGACCCAGTACTTC. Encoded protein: CASRQGGIQGTQYF.

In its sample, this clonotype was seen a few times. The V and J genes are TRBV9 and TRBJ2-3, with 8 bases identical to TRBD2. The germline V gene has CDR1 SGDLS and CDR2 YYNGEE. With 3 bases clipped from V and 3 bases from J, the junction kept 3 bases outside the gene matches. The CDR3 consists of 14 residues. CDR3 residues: CASSDSGRTDTQYF. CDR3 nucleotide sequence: TGTGCCAGCAGCGACAGCGGGAGAACAGATACGCAGTATTTT.

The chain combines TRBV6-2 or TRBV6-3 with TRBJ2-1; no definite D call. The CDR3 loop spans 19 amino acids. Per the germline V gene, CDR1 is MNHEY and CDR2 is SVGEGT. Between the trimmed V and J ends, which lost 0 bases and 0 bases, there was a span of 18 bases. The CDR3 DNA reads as TGTGCCAGCAGTTACTCGATAGTGTCCTGCGACGGCTCCTACAATGAGCAGTTCTTC. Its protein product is CASSYSIVSCDGSYNEQFF.

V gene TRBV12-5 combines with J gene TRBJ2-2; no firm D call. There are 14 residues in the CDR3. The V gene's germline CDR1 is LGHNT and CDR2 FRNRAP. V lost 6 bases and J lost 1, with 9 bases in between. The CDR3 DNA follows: TGTGCTAGTGGGGCCTCAGGGAACACCGGGGAGCTGTTTTTT. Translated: CASGASGNTGELFF.

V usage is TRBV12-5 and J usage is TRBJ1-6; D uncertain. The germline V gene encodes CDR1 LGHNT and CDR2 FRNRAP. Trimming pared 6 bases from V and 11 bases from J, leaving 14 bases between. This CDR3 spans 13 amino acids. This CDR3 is CASGNLPRTPLHF. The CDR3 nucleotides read TGTGCTAGTGGGAATCTCCCGCGGACACCCCTCCACTTT. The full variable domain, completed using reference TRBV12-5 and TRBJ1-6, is DARVTQTPRHKVTEMGQEVTMRCQPILGHNTVFWYRQTMMQGLELLAYFRNRAPLDDSGMPKDRFSAEMPDATLATLKIQPSEPRDSAVYFCASGNLPRTPLHFGNGTRLTVT.

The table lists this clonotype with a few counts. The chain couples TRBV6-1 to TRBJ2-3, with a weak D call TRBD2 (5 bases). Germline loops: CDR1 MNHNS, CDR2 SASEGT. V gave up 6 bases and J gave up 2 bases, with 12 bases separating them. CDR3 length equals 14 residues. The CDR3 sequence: CASRLDYSTDTQYF. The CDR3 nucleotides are TGTGCCAGCAGATTAGACTACTCCACAGATACGCAGTATTTT.

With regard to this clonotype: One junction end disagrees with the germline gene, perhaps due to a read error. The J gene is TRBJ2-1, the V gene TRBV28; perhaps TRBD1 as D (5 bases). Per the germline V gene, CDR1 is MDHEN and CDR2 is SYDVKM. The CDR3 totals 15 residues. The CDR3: CASSFQGRSYNGQFF. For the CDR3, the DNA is TGTGCCAGCAGTTTTCAGGGCCGCTCCTACAATGGGCAGTTCTTC.

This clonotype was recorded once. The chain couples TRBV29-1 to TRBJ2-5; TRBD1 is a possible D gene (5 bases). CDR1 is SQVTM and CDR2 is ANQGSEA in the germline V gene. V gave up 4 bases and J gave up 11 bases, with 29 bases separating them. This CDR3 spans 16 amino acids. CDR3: CSVAQWNRQATYRQYF. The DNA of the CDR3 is TGCAGCGTTGCCCAATGGAACCGGCAGGCCACCTACAGGCAGTACTTC.

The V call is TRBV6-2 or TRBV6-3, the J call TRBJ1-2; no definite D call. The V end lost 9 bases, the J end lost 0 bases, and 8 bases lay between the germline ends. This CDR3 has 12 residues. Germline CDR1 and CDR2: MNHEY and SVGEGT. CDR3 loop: CASGNSNYGYTF. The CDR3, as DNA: TGTGCCAGTGGTAACTCTAACTATGGCTACACCTTC.

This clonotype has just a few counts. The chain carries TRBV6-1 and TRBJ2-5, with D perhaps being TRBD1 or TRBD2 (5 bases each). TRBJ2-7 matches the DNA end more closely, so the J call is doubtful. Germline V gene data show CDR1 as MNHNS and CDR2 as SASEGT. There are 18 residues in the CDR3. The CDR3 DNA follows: TGTGCCAGCACCACGAATTTGGCCGGGGCAGCAAAAATTTACGAGCAGTACTTC. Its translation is CASTTNLAGAAKIYEQYF.

The CDR3 protein is CASSDFPHEPGGPEDTQYF. As DNA, the CDR3 is TGTGCCAGCAGTGACTTCCCACACGAGCCAGGAGGGCCGGAAGATACGCAGTATTTT. The genes are TRBV6-4 and TRBJ2-3; possibly TRBD2 for D (6 bases). In germline, CDR1 is MRHNA, CDR2 SNTAGT. V lost 1 base, J lost 5 bases, and 25 bases lay in between. CDR3 length: 19 amino acids.

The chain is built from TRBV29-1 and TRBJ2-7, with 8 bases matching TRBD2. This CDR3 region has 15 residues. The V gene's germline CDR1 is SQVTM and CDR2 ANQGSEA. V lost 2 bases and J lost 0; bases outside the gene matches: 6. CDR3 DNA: TGCAGCGTTGAACTACTAGCGGCAACCTCCTACGAGCAGTACTTC. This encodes CSVELLAATSYEQYF.

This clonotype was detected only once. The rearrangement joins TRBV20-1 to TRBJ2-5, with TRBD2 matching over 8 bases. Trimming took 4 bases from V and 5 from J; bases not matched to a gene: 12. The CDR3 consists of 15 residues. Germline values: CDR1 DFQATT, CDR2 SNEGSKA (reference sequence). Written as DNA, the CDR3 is TGCAGTGCTATCACGCGAAGCGGGACTAGGGAGACCCAGTACTTC. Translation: CSAITRSGTRETQYF.

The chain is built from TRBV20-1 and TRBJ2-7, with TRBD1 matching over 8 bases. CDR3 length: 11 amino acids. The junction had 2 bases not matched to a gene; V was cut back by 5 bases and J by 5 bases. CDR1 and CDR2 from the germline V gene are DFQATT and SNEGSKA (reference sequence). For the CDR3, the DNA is TGCAGTGCTTGGACAGGGAACGAGCAGTACTTC. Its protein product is CSAWTGNEQYF.

CDR3 nucleotide sequence: TGCAGCGTCCGACAGGGGTTGGAGACCCAGTACTTC. Residues: CSVRQGLETQYF. The V gene is TRBV29-1, the J gene TRBJ2-7; 8 bases align to TRBD1. The assigned J gene may be wrong: the sequence end matches TRBJ2-5 better. Germline CDR1 is SQVTM and CDR2 is ANQGSEA. This CDR3 spans 12 amino acids.

The CDR3 DNA follows: TGTGCCAGCAGCAAAGGGGGACTAGCGGGAGTGTCGCCCTACGAGCAGTACTTC. As protein: CASSKGGLAGVSPYEQYF. V and J are TRBV21-1 and TRBJ2-7; no check of the table's D call, TRBD2, against the DNA was made. TRBV21-1 is flagged as a pseudogene. The CDR3 spans 18 residues.

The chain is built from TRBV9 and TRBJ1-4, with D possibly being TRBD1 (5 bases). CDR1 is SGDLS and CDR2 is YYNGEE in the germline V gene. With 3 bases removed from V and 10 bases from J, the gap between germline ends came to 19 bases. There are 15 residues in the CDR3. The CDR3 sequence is CASSGKTDGPAKLFF. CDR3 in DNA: TGTGCCAGCAGCGGGAAGACAGATGGTCCTGCAAAACTGTTTTTT.

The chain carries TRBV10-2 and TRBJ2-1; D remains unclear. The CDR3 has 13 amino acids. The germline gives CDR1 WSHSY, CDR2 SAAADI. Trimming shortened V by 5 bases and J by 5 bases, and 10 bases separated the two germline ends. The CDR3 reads CASSTTLDNEQFF. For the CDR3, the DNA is TGCGCCAGCAGTACGACTCTGGACAATGAGCAGTTCTTC.

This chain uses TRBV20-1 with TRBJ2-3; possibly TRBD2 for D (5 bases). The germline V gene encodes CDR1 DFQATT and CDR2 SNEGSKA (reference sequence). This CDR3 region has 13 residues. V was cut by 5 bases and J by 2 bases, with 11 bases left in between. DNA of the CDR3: TGCAGTGCTTCCGGGATACTCACAGATACGCAGTATTTT. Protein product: CSASGILTDTQYF.